This paragraph covers one T cell receptor beta chain sequence. These data are taken from a study of cytomegalovirus exposure and HLA in healthy donors. Repertoires were generated with immunoSEQ multiplex PCR, while TCRdb's copy carries only in-frame clones and drops some. The sample has about 160,000 clones, around 82% seen once. V lost 0 bases and J lost 4, with 10 bases in between. This CDR3 region has 15 residues. Looked up from germline, CDR1 is SGHNT and CDR2 is YENEEA. This TCR derives from a man aged 25 to 45 in good health and CMV-seropositive. The gene calls are TRBV11-3 and TRBJ1-3; no definite D call. The material sequenced was PBMCs. CDR3 nucleotide sequence: TGTGCCAGCAGCTTAGATGGCGGCAGAGGAAACACCATATATTTT. The encoded protein is CASSLDGGRGNTIYF.